Listed here are 2 T cell receptor beta chains from one sample, sequenced in a study of blood T cells in healthy people across ages. For the second PCR, which ran for about 6 to 11 cycles, a sample-barcoded 5' primer and a J-beta primer mix were used. From the 5' RACE reads, TCRdb called clonotypes with MiXCR, one entry per CDR3 protein. The sample records about 2 million distinct CDR3 sequences, around half being singletons. Specimen: blood. All receptors come from a middle-aged woman in good health.

A note on this clonotype: At one end, the junction sequence differs from germline, possibly due to a read error. The chain links TRBV9 to TRBJ1-4; 7 bases align to TRBD1. CDR1 SGDLS and CDR2 YYNGEE come from the germline V gene. The CDR3 sequence is 15 residues long. CDR3 sequence: CASSLGQDQNVKLFF. In nucleotides, the CDR3 is TGTGCCAGCAGCCTCGGACAGGACCAAAATGTAAAACTGTTTTTT.

This clonotype appeared a few times. As DNA, the CDR3 is TGCGCCAGCAGCCCCCGAAACAGGGTCCACGAGCAGTACTTC. Its protein is CASSPRNRVHEQYF. The genes are TRBV4-3 and TRBJ2-7; a possible D gene is TRBD1 (6 bases). Deletions cut 4 bases from V and 5 bases from J, with 15 bases between. Germline CDR1 and CDR2: LGHNA and YSLEER. The CDR3 has 14 residues.